The clone carrying this TCR beta chain was seen just once. The assay was immunoSEQ multiplex PCR, and TCRdb's table has in-frame clones only and misses some. Counted here are approximately 200,000 clones, around nine tenths occurring once; the ten biggest clones make up roughly 2%. V lost 7 bases and J lost 3; bases outside the gene matches: 16. This CDR3 region has 17 residues. Germline CDR1 MNHEY, CDR2 SMNVEV (reference sequence). These data come from a study of blood T cell repertoires in COVID-19. The genes are TRBV27 and TRBJ2-5; 8 nucleotides align to TRBD1. This receptor was identified in a man between 65 and 85 years old with active or convalescent COVID-19. The source material was peripheral blood. The CDR3 region is CASTPRGSGQAKETQYF. CDR3 bases: TGTGCCAGCACCCCACGGGGGTCGGGACAGGCGAAAGAGACCCAGTACTTC.